Sequencing of this T cell receptor (beta chain) was carried out in a study of beta chain features in type 1 diabetes. Expressed TCRB transcripts were sequenced because the isolated RNA had all been reverse transcribed beforehand. The assay was immunoSEQ multiplex PCR, and TCRdb's table has in-frame clones only and misses some. The sample has some 400,000 clones, about 15% seen once. Germline-derived CDR1 and CDR2 are SGHTS and YDEGEE. Losses at the gene ends were 1 base for V and 1 base for J; bases not matched to a gene: 1. This CDR3 has 16 residues. The sequencing sample was made of naive CD4+ T cells from blood. This receptor was obtained from a woman under 30 in good health. This sequence joins TRBV5-8 and TRBJ2-2, with 10 nucleotides matching TRBD2. CDR3 sequence: CASSLRTSGNTGELFF. As DNA, the CDR3 is TGTGCCAGCAGCTTGAGGACTAGCGGGAACACCGGGGAGCTGTTTTTT.